A single sample gave rise to the 8 T cell receptor beta chains below, sequenced in a study of beta chain features in type 1 diabetes. Study-wide results and caveats: Among all four CD4+ subsets, Type 1 diabetes patients had TCRB CDR3s that were moderately but significantly shorter.

Their recognized antigens are unknown. Expressed TCRB transcripts were sequenced after all isolated RNA was converted to cDNA. TCRdb's table, derived via immunoSEQ multiplex PCR, lists solely in-frame clones and lacks some. Among about 280,000 clones listed, 15% were seen once. Sequencing input: naive CD4+ T cells from blood. Every receptor here comes from a man in his late teens or twenties with type 1 diabetes.

This clone appeared a few times. V and J are TRBV30 and TRBJ1-2; 7 nucleotides match TRBD1. This CDR3 comprises 12 residues. Per germline, CDR1 GTSNPN and CDR2 SVGIG (reference sequence). Germline trimming cut 4 bases from V and 7 bases from J; bases unmatched to any gene: 6. As DNA, the CDR3 is TGTGCCTGGACACAGGGGTTGTTTGGCTACACCTTC. Translation: CAWTQGLFGYTF.

This rearrangement joins TRBV5-4 to TRBJ2-7; TRBD2 agrees at 8 bases. From germline, CDR1 is SGHNT and CDR2 YYREEE (reference sequence). The CDR3 is made up of 16 amino acids. Trimming cost V 4 bases and J 0 bases; bases outside gene matches: 9. CDR3 bases: TGTGCCAGCAGCGTCAACCCGGGGGGGAGCTCCTACGAGCAGTACTTC. It encodes CASSVNPGGSSYEQYF.

This clone showed up just a few times. The rearrangement links TRBV28 to TRBJ1-1, with D unclear. V was clipped by 5 bases and J by 4 bases, with 11 bases between them. Germline CDR1 and CDR2: MDHEN and SYDVKM. The CDR3 is 13 amino acids. The CDR3 here is CASSLARGTEAFF. The DNA of the CDR3 is TGTGCCAGCAGTCTGGCCCGGGGCACTGAAGCTTTCTTT.

This clone came up a few times. V usage is TRBV5-1 and J usage is TRBJ2-1; the D gene is possibly TRBD1 (7 bases). V was trimmed by 0 bases and J by 9 bases, leaving 13 bases between them. This CDR3 region has 14 residues. Germline V CDR1 and CDR2: SGHRS, YFSETQ. DNA for the CDR3: TGCGCCAGCAGCTTGGCAGGGGGGTCTGGTGAGCAGTTCTTC. Translated: CASSLAGGSGEQFF.

This clone turned up a few times. This chain links TRBV6-4 with TRBJ1-2, with 10 bases matching TRBD1. The CDR3 has 14 residues. The germline gives CDR1 MRHNA, CDR2 SNTAGT. The V gene end was trimmed by 3 bases and the J gene end by 8 bases; junction bases not matched to a gene: 6. This CDR3 is CASSETGGAGGYTF. For the CDR3, the DNA is TGTGCCAGCAGTGAGACAGGGGGCGCGGGAGGCTACACCTTC.

This chain links TRBV14 with TRBJ2-1; 9 bases agree with TRBD2. This CDR3 spans 14 amino acids. With V trimmed by 1 base and J by 14 bases, 9 bases remained unmatched. Per the germline V gene, CDR1 is SGHDN and CDR2 is FVKESK. The chain's CDR3 is CASSQGGRALIEFF. CDR3 DNA sequence: TGTGCCAGCAGCCAAGGCGGGAGGGCCCTCATTGAGTTCTTC.

The sample holds a few counts of this clone. The chain recombines TRBV10-1 with TRBJ1-2; 7 bases line up with TRBD1. V was clipped by 5 bases and J by 2 bases; unmatched bases: 2. Germline CDR1 reads WNHNN; CDR2 reads SYGVQD (reference sequence). This CDR3 spans 13 amino acids. In DNA, the CDR3 is TGCGCCAGCAGTACCAGGGGGAACTATGGCTACACCTTC. Protein sequence: CASSTRGNYGYTF.

The rearrangement uses TRBV25-1 and TRBJ2-5, with 14 bases that match TRBD2. The germline CDR1 and CDR2 sequences are MGHDK and SYGVNS. The V segment lost 6 bases and the J segment 5 bases; nucleotides outside the gene matches: 5. This CDR3 has 15 amino acids. DNA of the CDR3: TGTGCCAGCAGAGGGACTAGCGGGAGTTGGGAGACCCAGTACTTC. It translates to CASRGTSGSWETQYF.